The 14 T cell receptor beta chains below come from one sample, sequenced in a study of CD8 T cells in Susac syndrome. Reverse transcription used about 0.45 to 1 ug RNA and random hexamers. TCRdb used MiXCR to reprocess the immunoSEQ multiplex PCR reads, holding one entry per CDR3 protein. The sample consists of approximately 190,000 distinct CDR3 sequences, approximately 94% of them appearing once. Sequencing input: CD4+ T cells from PBMCs. The receptors here all came from a human donor with Susac syndrome.

The rearrangement uses TRBV7-7 and TRBJ2-5; 12 nucleotides line up with TRBD2. CDR1 is SSHAT, CDR2 FNYEAQ, per germline (reference sequence). The CDR3 covers 16 residues. V trimming: 5 bases; J trimming: 4 bases; junction bases outside the gene matches: 8. CDR3 in amino acids: CASSLTLAGGRETQYF. DNA for the CDR3: TGTGCCAGCAGCCTCACTCTAGCGGGGGGGCGAGAGACCCAGTACTTC.

The chain uses TRBV5-6 and TRBJ1-2; D remains unclear. There are 15 residues in the CDR3. V lost 0 bases and J 4 bases, leaving 13 bases between the germline ends. Germline V CDR1 and CDR2: SGHDT, YYEEEE. This chain's CDR3 is CASSLGQKALYGYTF. DNA of the CDR3: TGTGCCAGCAGCTTGGGGCAGAAAGCTCTCTATGGCTACACCTTC. Together with reference TRBV5-6 and TRBJ1-2, the CDR3 gives the full variable domain: DAGVTQSPTHLIKTRGQQVTLRCSPKSGHDTVSWYQQALGQGPQFIFQYYEEEERQRGNFPDRFSGHQFPNYSSELNVNALLLGDSALYLCASSLGQKALYGYTFGSGTRLTVV.

The chain joins TRBV20-1 to TRBJ2-2; 9 nucleotides line up with TRBD2. The CDR3 sequence is 16 residues long. In germline, CDR1 is DFQATT, CDR2 SNEGSKA (reference sequence). J lost 6 bases, V lost 0 bases, and 8 bases had no gene match. CDR3 sequence (DNA): TGCAGTGCTAGAGATTCTGGCGGGGGGGCCTCCGGGGAGCTGTTTTTT. It encodes CSARDSGGGASGELFF.

V gene TRBV5-4 combines with J gene TRBJ2-5; 7 nucleotides agree with TRBD2. CDR3 length equals 15 residues. The germline V gene has CDR1 SGHNT and CDR2 YYREEE (reference sequence). V dropped 1 base and J dropped 4; count of bases not matched to a gene: 7. The CDR3 sequence: CASSLSGGDLETQYF. In nucleotides, the CDR3 is TGTGCCAGCAGCTTGTCGGGGGGTGACTTAGAGACCCAGTACTTC.

This clonotype was detected once. This chain links TRBV4-1 with TRBJ1-2, with 8 bases lining up with TRBD1. V was clipped by 2 bases and J by 0 bases; unmatched bases: 2. This CDR3 has 15 residues. Germline V CDR1 and CDR2: MGHRA, YSYEKL. The DNA of the CDR3 is TGCGCCAGCAGCCAACGACAGGGGACTAACTATGGCTACACCTTC. Protein sequence: CASSQRQGTNYGYTF.

The chain employs TRBV5-6 and TRBJ1-2; maybe TRBD1 (6 bases). The CDR3 is 16 amino acids. Germline assignment: CDR1 SGHDT and CDR2 YYEEEE. Trimming left V 0 bases short and J 0 bases short, with 12 bases between. CDR3 nucleotides: TGTGCCAGCAGCTTGGAGACAGGTGTTACTAACTATGGCTACACCTTC. Translation gives CASSLETGVTNYGYTF.

V is TRBV9 and J is TRBJ1-1, with D perhaps matching TRBD1 (6 bases). Germline V gives CDR1 SGDLS, CDR2 YYNGEE. This CDR3 is 13 amino acids long. The V end was cut by 4 bases, the J end by 5 bases, with 12 bases between. This CDR3 is CASSTTGITEAFF. DNA for the CDR3: TGTGCCAGCAGCACTACAGGGATTACTGAAGCTTTCTTT.

This clonotype occurred once. This rearrangement joins TRBV12-3 or TRBV12-4 to TRBJ2-7; the D is unclear. This CDR3 has 12 residues. Trimming removed 6 bases at V and 6 bases at J, with 12 bases between. Written as DNA, the CDR3 is TGTGCCAGCAGCCGGACGGCTCGCGAGCAGTACTTC. This gives the protein CASSRTAREQYF.

V gene TRBV7-9 combines with J gene TRBJ2-5; D is undetermined. V gave up 4 bases and J gave up 5 bases, with 8 bases separating them. CDR1 and CDR2 from the germline V gene are SEHNR and FQNEAQ (reference sequence). The CDR3 sequence is 12 residues long. The CDR3, as DNA: TGTGCCAGCAGCTCAGATAAGGAGACCCAGTACTTC. As protein: CASSSDKETQYF.

The rearrangement uses TRBV9 and TRBJ1-2; D might be TRBD1 (5 bases). The CDR3 runs to 14 residues. Germline assignment: CDR1 SGDLS and CDR2 YYNGEE. The V end was cut by 0 bases, the J end by 8 bases, with 14 bases between. The DNA of the CDR3 is TGTGCCAGCAGCGTAGGGGGCGCATATGCAGGCTACACCTTC. Amino acid sequence: CASSVGGAYAGYTF. The complete variable domain, with remaining parts taken from reference TRBV9 and TRBJ1-2, reads DSGVTQTPKHLITATGQRVTLRCSPRSGDLSVYWYQQSLDQGLQFLIQYYNGEERAKGNILERFSAQQFPDLHSELNLSSLELGDSALYFCASSVGGAYAGYTFGSGTRLTVV.

The chain links TRBV23-1 to TRBJ2-1; a possible D gene is TRBD2 (6 bases). TRBV23-1 is filed as an ORF, its function uncertain. The CDR3 length is 14 residues. V was pared by 8 bases and J by 8 bases, with 19 bases between. The chain's CDR3 is CASPTSVSHYEQFF. The CDR3 DNA follows: TGCGCCAGCCCGACTAGTGTTTCACACTATGAGCAGTTCTTC.

This rearrangement joins TRBV11-2 to TRBJ2-2; tentatively, D is TRBD1 or TRBD2 (5 bases each). CDR1 SGHAT and CDR2 FQNNGV come from the germline V gene. The CDR3 covers 14 residues. The V gene lost 5 bases and the J gene lost 4 bases, with 11 bases spanning the gap. CDR3 residues: CASSPRGGTGELFF. The CDR3 nucleotides read TGTGCCAGCAGCCCGAGGGGTGGCACCGGGGAGCTGTTTTTT.

V is TRBV7-9 and J is TRBJ1-6; D is uncertain. The V gene's germline CDR1 is SEHNR and CDR2 FQNEAQ (reference sequence). The V end was cut by 4 bases, the J end by 9 bases, with 4 bases between. The CDR3 has 11 amino acids. In DNA form, the CDR3 reads TGTGCCAGCAGCTCAGGTTCACCCCTCCACTTT. Amino acids: CASSSGSPLHF. Full variable domain (outside the CDR3, taken from reference TRBV7-9 and TRBJ1-6): DTGVSQNPRHKITKRGQNVTFRCDPISEHNRLYWYRQTLGQGPEFLTYFQNEAQLEKSRLLSDRFSAERPKGSFSTLEIQRTEQGDSAMYLCASSSGSPLHFGNGTRLTVT.

This clonotype was seen only once. This chain uses TRBV20-1 with TRBJ2-3, with D possibly being TRBD1 (5 bases). The CDR3 totals 15 residues. Germline loops: CDR1 DFQATT, CDR2 SNEGSKA (reference sequence). Between the trimmed V and J ends, which lost 6 bases and 0 bases, there was a span of 16 bases. CDR3 residues: CSAEPARVSTDTQYF. The CDR3 DNA sequence: TGCAGTGCCGAGCCAGCCAGGGTTAGCACAGATACGCAGTATTTT.